This T cell receptor (beta chain) was observed in a study of T cell changes during pregnancy in multiple sclerosis. TCRdb's copy holds only in-frame clones and misses some; the assay was immunoSEQ multiplex PCR. This table holds about 73,000 clones, around 94% found once. Trimming stripped 3 bases from V and 2 bases from J, with 10 bases between. The CDR3 contains 15 residues. CDR1 and CDR2 (germline): LNHDA, SQIVND (reference sequence). This rearrangement joins TRBV19 to TRBJ2-2; D gene ambiguous. The material was peripheral blood, obtained in the second trimester of pregnancy. This clonotype originated in a female donor in good health, enrolled as a control in a pregnancy study. The CDR3 DNA reads TGTGCCAGTAGTATGATAAGCATTAACACCGGGGAGCTGTTTTTT. Translating it yields CASSMISINTGELFF.